This TCR beta chain is from a study of vaccination effects on CD4 cells after COVID-19 (dated by TCRdb to between 2022 and 2023). Background for the entire study: Across the study, the median time from the second dose to post-vaccine sampling was 72 days (range 14 to 241). Altogether, 10 COVID-19 convalescent patients and 4 SARS-CoV-2-naive healthy vaccine recipients made up the full study. In both COVID-19 convalescent patients and infection-naive vaccine recipients, the study compared SARS-CoV-2 spike-specific CD4+ TCR repertoires from before mRNA vaccination with those from after it. Cultures from other donors in the study were sequenced using the Oncomine TCR Beta short-read assay on an Illumina iSeq 100. Points the paper makes about the study in general: Only a small number of convalescent patients were included, and no early post-infection timepoints were available, which limited the study. Marked clonal contraction was observed in both infection-induced and vaccine-induced clones at late post-vaccination timepoints, consistent with waning T cell responses. In healthy vaccine recipients, vaccine-induced clones were almost all SARS-CoV-2 mono-reactive, with only 1 of 255 cross-reactive with common cold coronaviruses.

The protocol used for the library was the immunoSEQ multiplex PCR assay. TCR beta CDR3 sequencing was performed on DNA from the cultured, isolated CD4+ T cells. The paper's processing steps were these. The analysis removed non-productive TCR sequences, trimmed reads to the CDR3 region, and retained only CDR3s that were 7 or more amino acids long. The MANAFEST web app was used to identify antigen-specific clonotypes by comparing expansion in peptide wells with expansion in reference cultures. Positive clones required FDR<0.05 expansion versus reference and all other wells, odds ratio above 5, and frequency above 0.1% in two replicate wells. Cross-reactive clonotypes were defined as significantly expanded in SARS-CoV-2 spike wells and in at least one common cold coronavirus spike condition. Using the stringdist R package, CDR3 similarity was measured by Levenshtein distance, and unrooted trees were constructed with ape in R 3.6.1. Sourced from immuneACCESS, this table was stored by TCRdb with only in-frame sequences that have V and J called. A share of the clones is absent; for the studies checked, an unresolved V gene accounts for under half, and the remainder has no known explanation. V, J and clone size are taken as reported in that table, and D and trimming were inferred from the DNA itself. This sample lists about 81,000 clones; around 77% were detected once. The top ten hold over 0.95% of the sample.

The ViraFEST assay stimulated PBMC with viral peptide pools and then used TCR sequencing to identify antigen-specific CD4+ T cell clonotypes by expansion. After less than 13 days of culture, CD4+ T cells were isolated with the EasySep CD4+ T cell isolation kit. Each participant received two doses of an mRNA SARS-CoV-2 vaccine, either BNT162b2 or mRNA-1273. None of the healthy vaccine recipients had a prior SARS-CoV-2 infection, which was confirmed by nucleocapsid antibody tests that came back negative both before and after vaccination. Each well held around 1.9 million PBMC cultured in IMDM containing roughly 5% human AB serum, 8 to 10 IU/ml IL-2 and gentamicin, along with approximately 10 ug/ml peptides. On days 3 and 7, half of the culture medium was replaced with fresh IL-2-containing medium. Unless noted otherwise, every peptide stimulation condition was cultured in triplicate wells. Using Ficoll-Paque Plus gradient centrifugation, PBMC were separated from whole blood and then either used fresh or cryopreserved at -140C. The overlapping peptide pools covered the spike proteins of SARS-CoV-2 and of the common cold coronaviruses HCoV-NL63, HCoV-OC43 and HCoV-229E. The QIAamp micro DNA kit was used to extract genomic DNA from the cultured CD4+ T cells.

The CDR3 runs 15 residues from the cysteine to the phenylalanine. The sequence is cut down to CDR3 DNA, 45 bases in frame from base 1. The V end loses 0 bases and the J end loses 1 base, and a stretch of 9 bases separates them. CDR1 and CDR2 are read off the germline V gene (reference sequence) as LNHNV and YYDKDF. In the case of this clone: No cognate antigen has been identified for it. No qualities accompany the bases; no much larger clone lies one base away.

This sequence uses TRBV15 and TRBJ1-1; there is no confident call for the D gene. This clonotype was obtained from a human donor who received a COVID-19 vaccine. The sample here was CD4+ T cells from PBMCs cultured with HCoV-OC43 spike peptides, taken after COVID-19 vaccination. The sample's cell subset or site, from its label and the paper: HCoV-OC43 spike overlapping peptide pool stimulation. The CDR3 sequence is CATSREPATNTEAFF. At the DNA level, the sequence is TGTGCCACCAGCAGAGAGCCAGCGACGAACACTGAAGCTTTCTTT.